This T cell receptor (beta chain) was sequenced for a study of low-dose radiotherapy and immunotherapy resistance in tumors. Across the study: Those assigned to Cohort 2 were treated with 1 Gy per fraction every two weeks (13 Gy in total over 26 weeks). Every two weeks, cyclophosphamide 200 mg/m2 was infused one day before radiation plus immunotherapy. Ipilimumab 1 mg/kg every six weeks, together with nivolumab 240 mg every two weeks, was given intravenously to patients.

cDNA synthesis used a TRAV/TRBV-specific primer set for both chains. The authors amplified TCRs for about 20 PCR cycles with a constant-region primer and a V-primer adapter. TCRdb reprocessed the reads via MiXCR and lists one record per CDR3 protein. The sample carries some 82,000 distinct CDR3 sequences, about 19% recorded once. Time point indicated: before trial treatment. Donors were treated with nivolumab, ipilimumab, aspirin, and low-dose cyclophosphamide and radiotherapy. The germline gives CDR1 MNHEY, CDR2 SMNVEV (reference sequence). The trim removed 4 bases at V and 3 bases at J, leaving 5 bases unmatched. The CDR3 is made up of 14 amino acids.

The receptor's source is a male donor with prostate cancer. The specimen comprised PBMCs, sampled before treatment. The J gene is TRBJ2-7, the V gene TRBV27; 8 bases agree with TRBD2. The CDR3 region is CASSSSSGSYEQYF. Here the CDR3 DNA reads TGTGCCAGCAGTTCGTCAAGCGGGAGCTACGAGCAGTACTTC.